The 24 T cell receptor beta chains reported below all come from one sample, sequenced in a study of shared clonotypes between healthy human individuals (dated by TCRdb to the early 2020s). To prepare the library, the immunoSEQ multiplex PCR assay was applied. This is the immuneACCESS table as TCRdb keeps it, with only in-frame sequences that have V and J called. A part of the clones is gone; compared with another copy, unresolved V genes explain less than half, and the rest is unexplained. The sample table records some 2,400,000 clones; under 97% of these occur just once. The ten largest clones add up to about 0.13% of the sample. Specimen: naive CD4+ T cells sorted from blood. Sample cell subset or site, as interpreted from the label and publication: CD45RA+ positively selected. Receptor source: a man younger than 30 in good health.

A word on this clone: The sample contains more than one DNA sequence encoding this CDR3. This chain uses TRBV29-1 with TRBJ2-7, with 9 bases that match TRBD1. Germline CDR1 SQVTM, CDR2 ANQGSEA. The CDR3 is 12 amino acids. Trimming at V came to 6 bases and at J to 3 bases, leaving 3 bases not matched to a gene. The CDR3 sequence: CSVKTGGYEQYF. Here the CDR3 DNA reads TGCAGCGTAAAGACAGGGGGCTACGAGCAGTACTTC.

This chain joins TRBV30 and TRBJ2-2; no clear D. This CDR3 has 12 residues. V was clipped by 4 bases and J by 6 bases, with 9 bases between them. Germline V gene lookup returns CDR1 GTSNPN and CDR2 SVGIG (reference sequence). CDR3 residues: CAWTPQAGELFF. In DNA, the CDR3 is TGTGCCTGGACCCCCCAGGCCGGGGAGCTGTTTTTT.

Comments on this clone: Distinct nucleotide sequences in the sample also encode this CDR3. This rearrangement joins TRBV29-1 to TRBJ2-7; the D is unclear. The V end lost 3 bases, the J end lost 0 bases, and 6 bases lay between the germline ends. The CDR3 covers 12 residues. From germline, CDR1 is SQVTM and CDR2 ANQGSEA. The CDR3 DNA sequence: TGCAGCGTTGAGGGAAGCTCCTACGAGCAGTACTTC. Translating gives CSVEGSSYEQYF.

V and J are TRBV27 and TRBJ2-7; D is ambiguous. Trimming left V 10 bases short and J 3 bases short, with 10 bases between. The CDR3 extends over 11 amino acids. The germline CDR1 and CDR2 sequences are MNHEY and SMNVEV (reference sequence). CDR3 bases: TGTGCCACTTTAAGCAACTACGAGCAGTACTTC. Residues: CATLSNYEQYF.

The rearrangement links TRBV6-1 to TRBJ2-2; D remains ambiguous. With 1 base removed from V and 8 bases from J, the gap between germline ends came to 8 bases. The length of the CDR3 is 13 residues. Looked up from germline, CDR1 is MNHNS and CDR2 is SASEGT. The CDR3 loop reads CASSEVNRGELFF. The CDR3 coding sequence is TGTGCCAGCAGTGAAGTGAATAGGGGGGAGCTGTTTTTT.

Worth noting for this clone: A junction end diverges from the germline sequence, so it may reflect a read error. The J gene is TRBJ2-2, the V gene TRBV7-9, with 11 bases matching TRBD2. CDR3 length: 13 residues. The germline gives CDR1 SEHNR, CDR2 FQNEAQ (reference sequence). CDR3 amino acids: CASSLHGTSGPPF. CDR3 coding DNA: TGTGCCAGCAGCTTACATGGGACTAGCGGCCCTCCTTTT.

Concerning this clone: Different DNA sequences within this sample yield the same CDR3. The rearrangement uses TRBV18 and TRBJ1-5; no reliable D call. Germline CDR1 KGHSH, CDR2 LQKENI. Trimming took off 0 bases at V and 4 bases at J, with 4 bases between the two ends. This CDR3 contains 13 residues. The CDR3 DNA follows: TGTGCCAGCTCACCACCGGGGAATCAGCCCCAGCATTTT. It is translated as CASSPPGNQPQHF. The entire variable domain, with the rest obtained from reference TRBV18 and TRBJ1-5, is as follows: NAGVMQNPRHLVRRRGQEARLRCSPMKGHSHVYWYRQLPEEGLKFMVYLQKENIIDESGMPKERFSAEFPKEGPSILRIQQVVRGDSAAYFCASSPPGNQPQHFGDGTRLSIL.

J is TRBJ1-1 and V is TRBV27, with D possibly matching TRBD1 (5 bases). The CDR3 covers 15 residues. Germline CDR1 MNHEY, CDR2 SMNVEV (reference sequence). Deletions cut 5 bases from V and 5 bases from J, with 18 bases between. The CDR3 DNA reads TGTGCCAGCAGTAGTCTGGGCCTACAGGAAACTGAAGCTTTCTTT. Amino acids: CASSSLGLQETEAFF.

The chain carries TRBV30 and TRBJ2-6; D is uncertain. The CDR3 runs 16 residues. V lost 0 bases and J lost 0, with 9 bases in between. Looked up from germline, CDR1 is GTSNPN and CDR2 is SVGIG (reference sequence). The CDR3 sequence: CAWSVVRPSGANVLTF. As DNA, the CDR3 is TGTGCCTGGAGTGTGGTCAGGCCCTCTGGGGCCAACGTCCTGACTTTC.

The chain joins TRBV6-1 to TRBJ1-5; TRBD1 might be the D (6 bases). Per the germline V gene, CDR1 is MNHNS and CDR2 is SASEGT. The CDR3 spans 14 residues. Trimming took 4 bases from V and 3 from J, leaving 10 bases between them. CDR3 in DNA: TGTGCCAGCAGTGGAGGGACAATCAATCAGCCCCAGCATTTT. As protein: CASSGGTINQPQHF.

The rearrangement joins TRBV21-1 to TRBJ1-1. TRBV21-1 is a documented pseudogene. The CDR3 extends over 14 amino acids. CDR3 sequence: CARVRAGVNTEAFF. CDR3 DNA: TGTGCCAGAGTTAGGGCTGGGGTGAACACTGAAGCTTTCTTT.

Turning to this clone: This sample includes further DNA sequences coding for the same CDR3. The V and J genes are TRBV2 and TRBJ2-6; D possibly corresponds to TRBD2 (5 bases). The CDR3 extends over 15 amino acids. Germline CDR1 and CDR2: SNHLY and FYNNEI. V dropped 2 bases and J dropped 1 base, with 6 bases sitting between them. CDR3 DNA: TGTGCCAGCAGTGAAAGAGGGTCTGGGGCCAACGTCCTGACTTTC. The encoded protein is CASSERGSGANVLTF.

The rearrangement uses TRBV6-1 and TRBJ1-3; D may be TRBD1 (5 bases). V dropped 8 bases and J dropped 4 bases, with 18 bases sitting between them. In germline, CDR1 is MNHNS, CDR2 SASEGT. This CDR3 contains 15 residues. CDR3 region: CASLVGGSSGNTIYF. The CDR3 DNA follows: TGTGCCAGCCTGGTGGGGGGATCGTCCGGAAACACCATATATTTT.

The V call is TRBV5-4, the J call TRBJ1-1; D ambiguous. CDR3 size: 16 residues. Germline-derived CDR1 and CDR2 are SGHNT and YYREEE (reference sequence). Trimming took off 4 bases at V and 5 bases at J, with 21 bases between the two ends. The CDR3 DNA is TGTGCCAGCAGCATAAAGCGTCCGGGGATGGGAACTGAAGCTTTCTTT. Translating it yields CASSIKRPGMGTEAFF. Combining the CDR3 with reference TRBV5-4 and TRBJ1-1 gives the whole variable domain ETGVTQSPTHLIKTRGQQVTLRCSSQSGHNTVSWYQQALGQGPQFIFQYYREEENGRGNFPPRFSGLQFPNYSSELNVNALELDDSALYLCASSIKRPGMGTEAFFGQGTRLTVV.

The chain couples TRBV5-1 to TRBJ2-5; D gene unclear. CDR1 and CDR2 from the germline V gene are SGHRS and YFSETQ. The ends were cut back, 4 bases at V and 3 bases at J, with 10 bases in the middle. The CDR3 runs to 13 residues. The CDR3 coding sequence is TGCGCCAGCAGCCTGACCCTCGAAGAGACCCAGTACTTC. Translation gives CASSLTLEETQYF.

The CDR3 DNA sequence: TGTGCCATCAGTGAATCAGGGGGTCTTAGTGAAAAACTGTTTTTT. This translates into CAISESGGLSEKLFF. V gene TRBV10-3 combines with J gene TRBJ1-4; TRBD1 agrees at 7 bases. The CDR3 extends over 15 amino acids. The junction had 8 bases not matched to a gene; V was cut back by 3 bases and J by 7 bases. In germline, CDR1 is ENHRY, CDR2 SYGVKD.

A single count supports this clone. The chain joins TRBV11-2 to TRBJ2-2; 9 bases match TRBD2. With 4 bases clipped from V and 7 bases from J, the junction kept 7 bases outside the gene matches. Germline lookup yields CDR1 SGHAT and CDR2 FQNNGV. This CDR3 has 15 residues. CDR3 loop: CASSSIAGEVGELFF. CDR3 DNA sequence: TGTGCCAGCAGCTCCATAGCGGGAGAGGTCGGGGAGCTGTTTTTT.

The chain has TRBV2 and TRBJ2-6; 13 nucleotides align to TRBD2. The CDR3 covers 18 residues. V was pared by 6 bases and J by 2 bases, with 7 bases of the junction left unmatched. Germline lookup yields CDR1 SNHLY and CDR2 FYNNEI. This chain's CDR3 is CASSDGLAGDPGANVLTF. As DNA, the CDR3 is TGTGCCAGCAGCGACGGACTAGCGGGAGATCCTGGGGCCAACGTCCTGACTTTC. Full variable domain (rest looked up from reference TRBV2 and TRBJ2-6): EPEVTQTPSHQVTQMGQEVILRCVPISNHLYFYWYRQILGQKVEFLVSFYNNEISEKSEIFDDQFSVERPDGSNFTLKIRSTKLEDSAMYFCASSDGLAGDPGANVLTFGAGSRLTVL.

Worth noting for this clone: Its ends do not fully match the called genes, so a read error is possible. The chain uses TRBV7-7 and TRBJ2-1; TRBD1 aligns across 8 bases. From germline, CDR1 is SSHAT and CDR2 FNYEAQ (reference sequence). The CDR3 spans 15 residues. The chain's CDR3 is CASSLAGGGNAEQFF. CDR3 nucleotide sequence: TGTGCTAGCAGCTTAGCAGGGGGCGGCAACGCTGAGCAGTTCTTC.

Comments on this clone: Other DNA sequences within the sample encode an identical CDR3. The chain recombines TRBV28 with TRBJ1-2, with a tentative D call TRBD1 (5 bases). From germline, CDR1 is MDHEN and CDR2 SYDVKM. This CDR3 region has 14 residues. The V end lost 1 base, the J end lost 3 bases, and 9 bases lay between the germline ends. The CDR3 DNA is TGTGCCAGCAGTTTATCCGCAGGGTACTATGGCTACACCTTC. Translation gives CASSLSAGYYGYTF.

V usage is TRBV6-4 and J usage is TRBJ1-3; no reliable D call. Trimming stripped 10 bases from V and 0 bases from J, with 13 bases between. This CDR3 is 14 amino acids long. Germline V lookup: CDR1 MRHNA, CDR2 SNTAGT. As DNA, the CDR3 is TGTGCCAACATGGGAGACTACTCTGGAAACACCATATATTTT. Its protein is CANMGDYSGNTIYF.

The J gene is TRBJ1-5, the V gene TRBV5-6; TRBD1 is a possible D gene (5 bases). Trimming pared 5 bases from V and 0 bases from J, leaving 12 bases between. Germline CDR1 and CDR2: SGHDT and YYEEEE. There are 15 residues in the CDR3. The CDR3 DNA sequence: TGTGCCAGCAGTCAGCGGGGGTATAGCAATCAGCCCCAGCATTTT. It codes for CASSQRGYSNQPQHF. The full variable domain, completed using reference TRBV5-6 and TRBJ1-5, is DAGVTQSPTHLIKTRGQQVTLRCSPKSGHDTVSWYQQALGQGPQFIFQYYEEEERQRGNFPDRFSGHQFPNYSSELNVNALLLGDSALYLCASSQRGYSNQPQHFGDGTRLSIL.

In DNA, the CDR3 is TGCGCCAGCAGCCAAGATCGCAGTAGCGGGGGGGCGGAGACCCAGTACTTC. It codes for CASSQDRSSGGAETQYF. This rearrangement joins TRBV4-1 to TRBJ2-5; 11 nucleotides align to TRBD2. Per the germline V gene, CDR1 is MGHRA and CDR2 is YSYEKL. V gave up 0 bases and J gave up 5 bases; unmatched junction bases: 8. CDR3 length: 17 residues.

The rearrangement uses TRBV6-6 and TRBJ1-1; 7 bases line up with TRBD1. Trimming at V came to 10 bases and at J to 0 bases, leaving 8 bases not matched to a gene. The CDR3 has 14 amino acids. Germline V lookup: CDR1 MNHNY, CDR2 SVGAGI (reference sequence). As DNA, the CDR3 is TGTGCCACCTACTTACAGGGGTTGAACACTGAAGCTTTCTTT. Encoded protein: CATYLQGLNTEAFF.